What follows describes a single T cell receptor beta chain. No antigen is known for it. This record comes from a study of OX40 agonist ivuxolimab in advanced cancers. In the study overall: The patients received agonistic anti-OX40 (CD134) antibody ivuxolimab.

Data came from immunoSEQ multiplex PCR; TCRdb stores just in-frame clones and leaves some out. The sample holds 65,000 to 70,000 clones, approximately 78% seen once. Study outcomes and limitations: The authors did not determine the antigen specificity of the expanded peripheral T cells. Partial responders at 0.1-3.0 mg/kg showed near-lowest clonal expansion.

Germline lookup yields CDR1 SGHRS and CDR2 YFSETQ. With 0 bases clipped from V and 6 bases from J, the junction kept 5 bases outside the gene matches. The CDR3 is 15 residues long. This specimen consisted of CD4+ or CD8+ T cells sorted from blood, obtained in a trial of the OX40 agonist ivuxolimab. This clonotype originated in an adult with an advanced solid tumor such as melanoma, head and neck, liver or kidney cancer. The rearrangement links TRBV5-1 to TRBJ2-1, with 8 bases aligning to TRBD1. The chain's CDR3 is CASSLEDRASNEQFF. Written as DNA, the CDR3 is TGCGCCAGCAGCTTGGAGGACAGGGCTAGCAATGAGCAGTTCTTC.